One and the same sample provided the 21 T cell receptor beta chains below, sequenced in a study of shared clonotypes between healthy human individuals (dated by TCRdb to 2019 to 2021). The library came from the immunoSEQ multiplex PCR assay. What TCRdb holds here is the immuneACCESS table cut down to in-frame rearrangements. Part of the clones is not present; checked against another copy, under half of the missing clones reflect an unresolved V gene, and the others are unexplained. The table for this sample lists millions of clones; roughly 96% of them were counted only once. The ten largest clones add up to 0.13% of the sample. Sequencing was carried out using naive CD4+ T cells sorted from blood. The sample's cell subset or site label, decoded: CD45RA+ positively selected. The receptors were gathered from a man younger than 35 in good health.

Turning to this clone: The same CDR3 can be traced to other DNA sequences in this sample. The chain recombines TRBV2 with TRBJ2-5; no firm D call. Trimming took off 6 bases at V and 1 base at J, with 0 bases between the two ends. Germline CDR1 and CDR2: SNHLY and FYNNEI. The CDR3 is 10 amino acids. CDR3 DNA sequence: TGTGCCAGCAGCCAAGAGACCCAGTACTTC. Amino acids: CASSQETQYF.

This clone has just a few counts. The V call is TRBV5-6, the J call TRBJ1-4; D might be TRBD1 (6 bases). This CDR3 region has 16 residues. V lost 4 bases and J 8 bases, leaving 21 bases between the germline ends. The V gene's germline CDR1 is SGHDT and CDR2 YYEEEE. In nucleotides, the CDR3 is TGTGCCAGCAGCCGGGACGGGGGCCGGAGGGAAGAAAAACTGTTTTTT. Encoded protein: CASSRDGGRREEKLFF.

The chain couples TRBV27 to TRBJ2-2; D is unresolved. Trimming pared 4 bases from V and 6 bases from J, leaving 6 bases between. The CDR3 runs to 12 residues. Germline V gene data show CDR1 as MNHEY and CDR2 as SMNVEV (reference sequence). CDR3 nucleotides: TGTGCCAGCAGTTCTCAGGCCGGGGAGCTGTTTTTT. It encodes CASSSQAGELFF.

The chain couples TRBV4-3 to TRBJ1-6; D gene unclear. The CDR3 has 15 residues. The V end lost 0 bases, the J end lost 2 bases, and 5 bases lay between the germline ends. CDR1 LGHNA and CDR2 YSLEER come from the germline V gene. The CDR3 sequence is CASSQDQAYNSPLHF. The CDR3, as DNA: TGCGCCAGCAGCCAAGACCAAGCCTATAATTCACCCCTCCACTTT.

The J gene is TRBJ2-1, the V gene TRBV11-2; a possible D gene is TRBD1 (5 bases). Germline V gene lookup returns CDR1 SGHAT and CDR2 FQNNGV. This CDR3 has 15 residues. V shed 1 base and J shed 5 bases, with 12 bases lying between them. The CDR3 coding sequence is TGTGCCAGCAGCTTAGGCGGACATTCGGACAATGAGCAGTTCTTC. It is translated as CASSLGGHSDNEQFF. The full variable domain, rest sourced from reference TRBV11-2 and TRBJ2-1, is EAGVAQSPRYKIIEKRQSVAFWCNPISGHATLYWYQQILGQGPKLLIQFQNNGVVDDSQLPKDRFSAERLKGVDSTLKIQPAKLEDSAVYLCASSLGGHSDNEQFFGPGTRLTVL.

V gene TRBV7-8 combines with J gene TRBJ2-4, with D perhaps TRBD1 or TRBD2 (5 bases each). Deletions cut 4 bases from V and 5 bases from J, with 12 bases between. This CDR3 is built from 14 residues. Looked up from germline, CDR1 is SGHVS and CDR2 is FQNEAQ. The CDR3 region is CASSSRDQENIQYF. CDR3 coding DNA: TGTGCCAGCAGCTCCCGGGACCAGGAAAACATTCAGTACTTC.

V usage is TRBV25-1 and J usage is TRBJ2-1; D gene uncertain. The germline V gene encodes CDR1 MGHDK and CDR2 SYGVNS. The CDR3 has 15 residues. V lost 2 bases, J lost 1 base, and 9 bases lay in between. CDR3 nucleotide sequence: TGTGCCAGCAGTGAAGCCCACCAGTCCTACAATGAGCAGTTCTTC. Translated, it gives CASSEAHQSYNEQFF.

The chain is built from TRBV9 and TRBJ1-1; the D is unclear. The V end lost 0 bases, the J end lost 0 bases, and 9 bases lay between the germline ends. The length of the CDR3 is 15 residues. Germline V gene lookup returns CDR1 SGDLS and CDR2 YYNGEE. CDR3 sequence: CASSVGVIMNTEAFF. The CDR3 region has the DNA TGTGCCAGCAGCGTAGGAGTGATCATGAACACTGAAGCTTTCTTT.

The chain joins TRBV19 to TRBJ1-4; 9 bases fit TRBD1. From germline, CDR1 is LNHDA and CDR2 SQIVND (reference sequence). The CDR3 consists of 13 residues. J gave up 6 bases and V 7 bases, and 3 bases lay outside the gene matches. The CDR3 DNA reads TGTGCCAGTACGGGACAGGGCTATGAAAAACTGTTTTTT. Amino acids: CASTGQGYEKLFF.

A single count supports this clone. The identical CDR3 is also encoded by other nucleotide sequences in the sample. The gene calls are TRBV9 and TRBJ1-4, with unresolved D. There are 12 residues in the CDR3. Per germline, CDR1 SGDLS and CDR2 YYNGEE. Trimming cost V 3 bases and J 3 bases, with 3 bases left between them. The CDR3 sequence is CASSGPNEKLFF. Here the CDR3 DNA reads TGTGCCAGCAGCGGACCTAATGAAAAACTGTTTTTT.

The gene calls are TRBV12-5 and TRBJ2-7; D is ambiguous. The CDR3 loop spans 13 amino acids. Germline V CDR1 and CDR2: LGHNT, FRNRAP. V lost 1 base to trimming and J lost 0 bases, with 4 bases between them. CDR3 DNA sequence: TGTGCTAGTGGTTTGGCAGGCTCCTACGAGCAGTACTTC. It codes for CASGLAGSYEQYF.

V is TRBV7-8 and J is TRBJ1-6; tentative D call: TRBD1 (5 bases). V lost 2 bases, J lost 4 bases, and 12 bases lay in between. This CDR3 spans 16 amino acids. CDR1 SGHVS and CDR2 FQNEAQ come from the germline V gene. The CDR3 nucleotides read TGTGCCAGCAGCTTACTGGGGGGGTATTATAATTCACCCCTCCACTTT. This encodes CASSLLGGYYNSPLHF.

The chain joins TRBV30 to TRBJ2-7, with D hard to call. Germline V CDR1 and CDR2: GTSNPN, SVGIG (reference sequence). V was shortened by 8 bases and J by 3 bases, with 11 bases between the two germline ends. This CDR3 spans 11 amino acids. The CDR3 region is CASSMFYEQYF. CDR3 in DNA: TGTGCCAGCAGCATGTTCTACGAGCAGTACTTC.

The gene calls are TRBV5-1 and TRBJ2-5, with 8 bases aligning to TRBD2. Trimming at V came to 4 bases and at J to 0 bases, leaving 2 bases not matched to a gene. CDR3 length equals 14 residues. In germline, CDR1 is SGHRS, CDR2 YFSETQ. The CDR3 region is CASSRGGNQETQYF. CDR3 coding DNA: TGCGCCAGCAGCCGCGGGGGGAACCAAGAGACCCAGTACTTC.

V and J are TRBV5-1 and TRBJ2-2, with D unresolved. The length of the CDR3 is 16 residues. Germline V lookup: CDR1 SGHRS, CDR2 YFSETQ. The V end was cut by 1 base, the J end by 0 bases, with 10 bases between. The CDR3 is CASSLSDRANTGELFF. The CDR3 region has the DNA TGCGCCAGCAGCTTGAGCGACCGAGCGAACACCGGGGAGCTGTTTTTT.

With respect to this clone: Other nucleotide sequences from this sample produce the same CDR3. V gene TRBV9 combines with J gene TRBJ1-6; D call uncertain. Germline values: CDR1 SGDLS, CDR2 YYNGEE. The length of the CDR3 is 14 residues. Deletions cut 0 bases from V and 6 bases from J, with 7 bases between. The CDR3 spells CASSVEGLNSPLHF. The CDR3 coding sequence is TGTGCCAGCAGCGTAGAAGGCCTTAATTCACCCCTCCACTTT.

This chain uses TRBV29-1 with TRBJ2-7; 9 nucleotides line up with TRBD1. The CDR3 totals 14 residues. J gave up 3 bases and V 6 bases, and 9 bases lay outside the gene matches. Germline assignment: CDR1 SQVTM and CDR2 ANQGSEA. The CDR3 nucleotides are TGCAGCGTAGGGACAGGGAACGTTGACTACGAGCAGTACTTC. Protein sequence: CSVGTGNVDYEQYF.

The J gene is TRBJ1-1, the V gene TRBV10-3; 7 positions match TRBD1. CDR1 is ENHRY, CDR2 SYGVKD, per germline. The CDR3 covers 13 residues. V gave up 10 bases and J gave up 0 bases; unmatched junction bases: 5. CDR3 nucleotide sequence: TGTGCCACCCGGGACAGTATGAACACTGAAGCTTTCTTT. Protein: CATRDSMNTEAFF.

The chain couples TRBV27 to TRBJ1-4; D ambiguous. V was shortened by 3 bases and J by 7 bases, with 9 bases between the two germline ends. The CDR3 is made up of 13 amino acids. Germline CDR1 and CDR2: MNHEY and SMNVEV (reference sequence). The CDR3 loop reads CASSFNVGEKLFF. CDR3 nucleotides: TGTGCCAGCAGTTTTAATGTGGGTGAAAAACTGTTTTTT.

The V call is TRBV6-1, the J call TRBJ1-5; D gene ambiguous. Germline V lookup: CDR1 MNHNS, CDR2 SASEGT. The CDR3 runs 12 residues. V lost 3 bases, J lost 6 bases, and 6 bases lay in between. As DNA, the CDR3 is TGTGCCAGCAGTGACGGCCGTCAGCCCCAGCATTTT. Amino acid sequence: CASSDGRQPQHF.

This chain connects TRBV27 to TRBJ2-1; D remains ambiguous. Germline CDR1 is MNHEY and CDR2 is SMNVEV (reference sequence). The CDR3 sequence is 14 residues long. Deletions cut 5 bases from V and 8 bases from J, with 16 bases between. This chain's CDR3 is CASSVPGWLHEQFF. In DNA, the CDR3 is TGTGCCAGCAGTGTTCCCGGGTGGCTGCATGAGCAGTTCTTC.